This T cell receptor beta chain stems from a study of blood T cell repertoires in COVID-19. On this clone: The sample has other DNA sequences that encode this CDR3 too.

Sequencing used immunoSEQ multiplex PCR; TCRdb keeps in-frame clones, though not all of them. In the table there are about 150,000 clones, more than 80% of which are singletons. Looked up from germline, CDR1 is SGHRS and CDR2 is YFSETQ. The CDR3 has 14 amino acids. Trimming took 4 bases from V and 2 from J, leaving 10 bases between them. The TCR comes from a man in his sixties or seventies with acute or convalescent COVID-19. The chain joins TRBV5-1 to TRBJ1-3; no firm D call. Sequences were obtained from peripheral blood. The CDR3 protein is CASSQGSTGNTIYF. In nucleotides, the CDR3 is TGCGCCAGCAGCCAAGGGAGTACTGGAAACACCATATATTTT.